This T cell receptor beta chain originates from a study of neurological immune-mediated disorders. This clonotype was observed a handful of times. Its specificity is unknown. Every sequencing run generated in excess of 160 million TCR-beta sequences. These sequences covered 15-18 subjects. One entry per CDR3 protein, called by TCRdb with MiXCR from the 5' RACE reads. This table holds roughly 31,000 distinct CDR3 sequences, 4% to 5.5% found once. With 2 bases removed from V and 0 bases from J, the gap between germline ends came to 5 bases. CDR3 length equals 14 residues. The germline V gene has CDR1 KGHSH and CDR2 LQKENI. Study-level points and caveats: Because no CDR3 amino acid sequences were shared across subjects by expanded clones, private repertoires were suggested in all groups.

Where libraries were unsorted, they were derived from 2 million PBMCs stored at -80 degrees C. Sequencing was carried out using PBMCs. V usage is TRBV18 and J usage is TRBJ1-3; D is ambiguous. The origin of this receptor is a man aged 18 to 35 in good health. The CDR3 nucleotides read TGTGCCAGCTCACCAGACACCTCTGGAAACACCATATATTTT. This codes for CASSPDTSGNTIYF.